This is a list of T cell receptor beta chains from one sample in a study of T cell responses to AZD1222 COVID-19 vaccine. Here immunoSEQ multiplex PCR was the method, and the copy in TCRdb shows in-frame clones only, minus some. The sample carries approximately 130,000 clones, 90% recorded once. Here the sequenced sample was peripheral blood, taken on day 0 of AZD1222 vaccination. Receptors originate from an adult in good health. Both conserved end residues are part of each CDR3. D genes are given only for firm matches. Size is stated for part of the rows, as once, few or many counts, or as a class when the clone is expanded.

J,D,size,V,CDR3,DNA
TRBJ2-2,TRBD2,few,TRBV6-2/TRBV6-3,CASSETSGMSTGELFF,TGTGCCAGCAGTGAGACTAGCGGGATGTCCACCGGGGAGCTGTTTTTT
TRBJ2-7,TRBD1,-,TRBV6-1,CASSAWGAGQGGSEQYF,TGTGCCAGCAGTGCCTGGGGAGCGGGACAGGGTGGTTCCGAGCAGTACTTC
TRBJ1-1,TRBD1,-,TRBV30,CAWGTDAFF,TGTGCCTGGGGGACAGACGCTTTCTTT
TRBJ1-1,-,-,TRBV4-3,CASSQVRYTEAFF,TGCGCCAGCAGCCAAGTCCGATACACTGAAGCTTTCTTT
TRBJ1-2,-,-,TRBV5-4,CASSQHTQEGDTF,TGTGCCAGCAGCCAGCACACCCAAGAGGGCGACACCTTC
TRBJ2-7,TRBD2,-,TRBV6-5,CASRTSGTYEQYF,TGTGCCAGCAGAACTAGCGGTACTTACGAGCAGTACTTC
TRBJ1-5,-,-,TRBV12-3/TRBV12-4,CASSSSGNQPQHF,TGTGCCAGCAGCTCAAGCGGCAATCAGCCCCAGCATTTT
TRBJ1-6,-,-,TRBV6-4,CASSDSNRVDSPLHF,TGTGCCAGCAGTGACTCGAACAGGGTAGATTCACCCCTCCACTTT
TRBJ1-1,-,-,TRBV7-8,CASSLGQRNTEAFF,TGTGCCAGCAGCTTAGGACAGAGGAACACTGAAGCTTTCTTT
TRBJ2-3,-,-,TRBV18,CASSPDRSTDTQYF,TGTGCCAGCTCACCCGACAGAAGCACAGATACGCAGTATTTT
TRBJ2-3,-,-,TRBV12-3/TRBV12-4,CASSLSRADTQYF,TGTGCCAGCAGTTTGTCCAGAGCAGATACGCAGTATTTT
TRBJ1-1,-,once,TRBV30,CAGGRDFLLGAFF,TGTGCCGGAGGACGGGACTTCTTATTGGGAGCTTTCTTT
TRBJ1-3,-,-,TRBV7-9,CASSPDPGQGPSGNTIYF,TGTGCCAGCAGCCCGGATCCGGGACAAGGACCCTCTGGAAACACCATATATTTT
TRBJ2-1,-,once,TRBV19,CASSGGLTLGDEQFF,TGTGCCAGTAGCGGGGGACTGACCCTGGGAGATGAGCAGTTCTTC
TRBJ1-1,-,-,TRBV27,CASSFHGQGWVFF,TGTGCCAGCAGTTTCCATGGACAAGGGTGGGTCTTCTTT
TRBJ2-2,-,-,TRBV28,CASSLNSYTGELFF,TGTGCCAGCAGTCTCAACAGCTACACCGGGGAGCTGTTTTTT
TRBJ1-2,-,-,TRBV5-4,CASSLVREGYGYTF,TGTGCCAGCAGCTTGGTCAGGGAAGGGTATGGCTACACCTTC
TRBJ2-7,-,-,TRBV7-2,CASSLPREDYEQYF,TGTGCCAGCAGCTTGCCGAGGGAGGACTACGAGCAGTACTTC
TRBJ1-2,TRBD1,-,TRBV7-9,CASSSGQGSYGYTF,TGTGCCAGCAGCTCCGGACAGGGATCCTATGGCTACACCTTC
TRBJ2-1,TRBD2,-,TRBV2,CASSEDRAGGIRNEQFF,TGTGCCAGCAGTGAAGATCGAGCGGGAGGTATTAGGAATGAGCAGTTCTTC
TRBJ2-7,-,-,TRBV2,CATTIDRNYEQYF,TGTGCCACCACCATCGACAGAAACTACGAGCAGTACTTC
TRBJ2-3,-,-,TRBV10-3,CAISAGRGELTDTQYF,TGTGCCATCAGTGCAGGGCGGGGTGAATTAACAGATACGCAGTATTTT
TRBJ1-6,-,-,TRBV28,CASSKQGSYNSPLHF,TGTGCCAGCAGTAAACAGGGTTCCTATAATTCACCCCTCCACTTT
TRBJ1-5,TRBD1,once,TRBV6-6,CASSQGVGQPQHF,TGTGCCAGCAGCCAGGGGGTAGGCCAGCCCCAGCATTTT
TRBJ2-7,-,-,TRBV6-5,CASSRAYEQYF,TGTGCCAGCAGCCGTGCCTACGAGCAGTACTTC
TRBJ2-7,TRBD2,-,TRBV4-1,CASSQDPTSGRSYEQYF,TGCGCCAGCAGCCAAGACCCAACTAGCGGGAGGTCCTACGAGCAGTACTTC
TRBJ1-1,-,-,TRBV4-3,CASSQLTAGVNTEAFF,TGCGCCAGCAGCCAACTGACCGCGGGGGTGAACACTGAAGCTTTCTTT
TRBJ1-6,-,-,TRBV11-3,CASSPGPPGSPLHF,TGTGCCAGCAGCCCAGGCCCACCGGGGTCACCCCTCCACTTT
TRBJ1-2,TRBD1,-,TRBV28,CASRDRGYGYTF,TGTGCCAGCAGAGACAGGGGCTATGGCTACACCTTC
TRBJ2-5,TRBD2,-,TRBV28,CASSWGLKETQYF,TGTGCCAGCAGTTGGGGACTAAAAGAGACCCAGTACTTC
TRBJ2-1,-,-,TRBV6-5,CASSYSNAGAYNEQFF,TGTGCCAGCAGTTACTCGAACGCAGGAGCCTACAATGAGCAGTTCTTC
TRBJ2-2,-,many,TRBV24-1,CATSDLLDTGELFF,TGTGCCACCAGTGATTTGCTAGACACCGGGGAGCTGTTTTTT
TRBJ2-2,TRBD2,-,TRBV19,CASSRLAVANTGELFF,TGTGCCAGTAGTAGACTAGCGGTCGCGAACACCGGGGAGCTGTTTTTT
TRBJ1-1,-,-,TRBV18,CASSPRGRDTEAFF,TGTGCCAGCTCACCTAGAGGGAGGGACACTGAAGCTTTCTTT
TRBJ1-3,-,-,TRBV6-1,CASSVRPRAAPGNTIYF,TGTGCCAGCAGTGTTAGGCCCAGGGCGGCCCCTGGAAACACCATATATTTT
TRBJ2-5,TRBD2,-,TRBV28,CASSYAGDGTQYF,TGTGCCAGCAGTTATGCGGGAGATGGGACCCAGTACTTC
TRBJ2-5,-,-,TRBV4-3,CASSQAQAPPQYF,TGCGCCAGCAGCCAAGCCCAAGCGCCTCCCCAGTACTTC
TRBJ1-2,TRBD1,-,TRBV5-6,CASSLGQGAYGYTF,TGTGCCAGCAGCTTGGGGCAGGGGGCCTATGGCTACACCTTC
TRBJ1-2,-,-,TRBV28,CASVGGYYGYTF,TGTGCCAGCGTGGGGGGGTACTATGGCTACACCTTC
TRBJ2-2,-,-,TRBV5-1,CASTFDTGELFF,TGCGCCAGTACTTTCGACACCGGGGAGCTGTTTTTT
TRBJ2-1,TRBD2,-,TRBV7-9,CASSFLAGVNNEQFF,TGTGCCAGCAGCTTTCTAGCGGGGGTCAACAATGAGCAGTTCTTC
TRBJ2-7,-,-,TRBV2,CASSPGQLPYEQYF,TGTGCCAGCAGTCCCGGACAGCTCCCCTACGAGCAGTACTTC
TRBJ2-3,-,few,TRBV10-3,CAISGEFSTDTQYF,TGTGCCATCAGTGGGGAGTTCAGCACAGATACGCAGTATTTT
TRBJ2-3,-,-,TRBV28,CASSPPVRSVDTQYF,TGTGCCAGCAGTCCCCCAGTTAGGAGCGTGGATACGCAGTATTTT
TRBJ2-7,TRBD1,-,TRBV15,CATSRGPQGSYEQYF,TGTGCCACCAGCAGGGGACCACAGGGGTCCTACGAGCAGTACTTC
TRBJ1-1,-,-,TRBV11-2,CASTPEGFEAFF,TGTGCCAGCACCCCCGAGGGATTTGAAGCTTTCTTT
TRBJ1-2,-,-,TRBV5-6,CASSPGWEQGSYGYTF,TGTGCCAGCAGCCCGGGTTGGGAACAGGGTTCCTATGGCTACACCTTC
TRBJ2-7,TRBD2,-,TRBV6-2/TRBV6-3,CASSLGLAGNSYEQYF,TGTGCCAGCAGCCTCGGACTAGCGGGAAACTCCTACGAGCAGTACTTC
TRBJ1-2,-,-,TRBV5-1,CASSLDSGVWNGYTF,TGCGCCAGCAGCTTGGATTCGGGGGTATGGAATGGCTACACCTTC
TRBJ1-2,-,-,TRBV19,CASSTTRGPYGYTF,TGTGCCAGTAGTACAACACGGGGTCCCTATGGCTACACCTTC
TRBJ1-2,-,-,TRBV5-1,CASRPTENYGYTF,TGCGCCAGCAGACCGACAGAAAACTATGGCTACACCTTC
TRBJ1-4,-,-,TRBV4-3,CASSQEYEKLFF,TGCGCCAGCAGCCAAGAATATGAAAAACTGTTTTTT
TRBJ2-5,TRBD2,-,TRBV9,CASSSGLAGSQPQETQYF,TGTGCCAGCAGCTCTGGACTAGCGGGGAGTCAGCCCCAAGAGACCCAGTACTTC
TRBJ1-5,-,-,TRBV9,CASSDRQGNQPQHF,TGTGCCAGCAGCGACCGACAGGGCAATCAGCCCCAGCATTTT
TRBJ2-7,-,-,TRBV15,CATSTRTSGHEQYF,TGTGCCACCAGCACAAGGACTTCCGGCCACGAGCAGTACTTC
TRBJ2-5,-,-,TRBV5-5,CASSFPEETQYF,TGTGCCAGCAGCTTTCCAGAAGAGACCCAGTACTTC
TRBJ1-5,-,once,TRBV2,CASKGPAKNQPQHF,TGTGCCAGTAAGGGACCGGCCAAAAATCAGCCCCAGCATTTT
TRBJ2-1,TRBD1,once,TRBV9,CASSPWTGANEQFF,TGTGCCAGCAGCCCTTGGACAGGGGCCAATGAGCAGTTCTTC
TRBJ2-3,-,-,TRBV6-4,CASSETGGSTDTQYF,TGTGCCAGCAGTGAAACGGGGGGCAGCACAGATACGCAGTATTTT
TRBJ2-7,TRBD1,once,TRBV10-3,CAISAGTGSYEQYF,TGTGCCATCAGTGCCGGGACAGGGTCCTACGAGCAGTACTTC